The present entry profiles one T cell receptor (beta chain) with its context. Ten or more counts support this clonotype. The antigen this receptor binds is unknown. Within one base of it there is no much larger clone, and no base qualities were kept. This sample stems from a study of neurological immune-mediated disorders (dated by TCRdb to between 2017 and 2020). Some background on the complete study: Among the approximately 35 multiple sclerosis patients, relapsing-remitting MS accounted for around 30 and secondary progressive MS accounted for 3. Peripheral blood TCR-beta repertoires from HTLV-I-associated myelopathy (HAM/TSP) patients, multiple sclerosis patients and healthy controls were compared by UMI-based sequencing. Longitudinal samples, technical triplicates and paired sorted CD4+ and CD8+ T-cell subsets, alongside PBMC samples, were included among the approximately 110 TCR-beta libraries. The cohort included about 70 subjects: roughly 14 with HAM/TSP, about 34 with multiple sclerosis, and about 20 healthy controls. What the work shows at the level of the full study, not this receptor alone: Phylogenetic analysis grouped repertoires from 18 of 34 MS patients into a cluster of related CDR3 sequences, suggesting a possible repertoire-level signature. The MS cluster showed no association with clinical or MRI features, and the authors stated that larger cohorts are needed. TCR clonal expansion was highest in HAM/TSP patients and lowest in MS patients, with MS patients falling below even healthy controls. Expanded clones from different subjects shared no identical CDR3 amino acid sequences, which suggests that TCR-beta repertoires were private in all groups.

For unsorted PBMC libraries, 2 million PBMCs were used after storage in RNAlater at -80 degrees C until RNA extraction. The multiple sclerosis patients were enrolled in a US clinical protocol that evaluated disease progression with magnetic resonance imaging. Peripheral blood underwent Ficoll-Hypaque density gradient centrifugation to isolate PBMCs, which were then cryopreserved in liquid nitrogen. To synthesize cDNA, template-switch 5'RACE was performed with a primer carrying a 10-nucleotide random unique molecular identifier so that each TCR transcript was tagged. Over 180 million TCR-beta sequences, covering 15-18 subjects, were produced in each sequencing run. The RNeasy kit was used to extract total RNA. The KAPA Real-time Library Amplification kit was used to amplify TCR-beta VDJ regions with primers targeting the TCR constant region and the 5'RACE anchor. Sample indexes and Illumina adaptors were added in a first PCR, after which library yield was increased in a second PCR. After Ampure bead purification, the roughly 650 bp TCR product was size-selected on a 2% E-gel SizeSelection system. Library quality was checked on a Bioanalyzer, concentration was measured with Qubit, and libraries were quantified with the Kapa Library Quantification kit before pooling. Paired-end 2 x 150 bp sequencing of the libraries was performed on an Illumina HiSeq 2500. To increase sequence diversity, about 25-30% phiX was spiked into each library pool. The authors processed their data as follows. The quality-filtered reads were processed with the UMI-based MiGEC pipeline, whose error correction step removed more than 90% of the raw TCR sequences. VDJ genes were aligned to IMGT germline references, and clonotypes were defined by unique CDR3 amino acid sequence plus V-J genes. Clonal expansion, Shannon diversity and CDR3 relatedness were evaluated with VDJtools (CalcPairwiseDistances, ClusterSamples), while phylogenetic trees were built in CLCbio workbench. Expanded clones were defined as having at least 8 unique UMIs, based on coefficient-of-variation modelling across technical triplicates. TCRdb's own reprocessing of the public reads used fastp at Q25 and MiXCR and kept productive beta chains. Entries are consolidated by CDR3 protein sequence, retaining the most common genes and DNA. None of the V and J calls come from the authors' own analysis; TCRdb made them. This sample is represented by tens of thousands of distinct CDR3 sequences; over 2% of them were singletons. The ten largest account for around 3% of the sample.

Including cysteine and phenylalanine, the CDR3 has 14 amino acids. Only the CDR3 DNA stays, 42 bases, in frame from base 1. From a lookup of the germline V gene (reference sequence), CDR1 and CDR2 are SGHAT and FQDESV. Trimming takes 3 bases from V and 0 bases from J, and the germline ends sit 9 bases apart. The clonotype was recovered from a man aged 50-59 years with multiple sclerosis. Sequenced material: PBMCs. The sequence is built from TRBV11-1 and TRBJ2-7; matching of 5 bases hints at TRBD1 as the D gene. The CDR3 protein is CASSLNRNSYEQYF. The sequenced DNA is TGTGCCAGCAGCTTGAACAGGAACTCCTACGAGCAGTACTTC.